The 11 T cell receptor beta chains below come from one sample, sequenced in a study of radiotherapy plus CTLA-4 blockade in lung cancer. The repertoire was sequenced with immunoSEQ multiplex PCR; TCRdb's copy has only in-frame clones and lacks some. The repertoire holds around 72,000 clones, with 78% as singletons. The input for sequencing was peripheral blood, taken from a patient treated with radiotherapy plus ipilimumab. These receptors originate from a human donor with non-small cell lung cancer who had a complete response to radiotherapy plus ipilimumab.

The chain combines TRBV12-5 with TRBJ1-4; possibly TRBD1 for D (5 bases). This CDR3 region has 17 residues. Germline V gene sequence: CDR1 LGHNT, CDR2 FRNRAP. The V and J ends lost 5 bases and 10 bases respectively, with 26 bases between them. The CDR3 here is CASGPQNILGREGKLFF. The CDR3 nucleotides read TGTGCTAGTGGTCCACAAAATATACTAGGCAGGGAAGGAAAACTGTTTTTT. Combining the CDR3 with reference TRBV12-5 and TRBJ1-4 gives the whole variable domain DARVTQTPRHKVTEMGQEVTMRCQPILGHNTVFWYRQTMMQGLELLAYFRNRAPLDDSGMPKDRFSAEMPDATLATLKIQPSEPRDSAVYFCASGPQNILGREGKLFFGSGTQLSVL.

This clone was seen a handful of times. The chain recombines TRBV5-5 with TRBJ1-2, with D possibly matching TRBD1 (6 bases). V was cut by 5 bases and J by 9 bases, with 11 bases left in between. CDR1 is SGHKS, CDR2 YYEKEE, per germline (reference sequence). The CDR3 length is 11 residues. The CDR3, as DNA: TGTGCCAGCAGGTACAGGGTGAGCTACACCTTC. Residues: CASRYRVSYTF.

The CDR3 spells CASTDRPNTEAFF. In DNA form, the CDR3 reads TGTGCCAGCACCGACAGGCCGAACACTGAAGCTTTCTTT. V usage is TRBV6-6 and J usage is TRBJ1-1; D might be TRBD1 (6 bases). The length of the CDR3 is 13 residues. V lost 7 bases, J lost 1 base, and 10 bases lay in between. Germline V gives CDR1 MNHNY, CDR2 SVGAGI (reference sequence).

The count of this clone is one. V is TRBV10-3 and J is TRBJ2-1; D unclear. The CDR3 is 15 amino acids. The V gene's germline CDR1 is ENHRY and CDR2 SYGVKD. Trimming took off 2 bases at V and 0 bases at J, with 8 bases between the two ends. CDR3 nucleotides: TGTGCCATCAGTGAGACTACGAGCTCCTACAATGAGCAGTTCTTC. It codes for CAISETTSSYNEQFF.

This clone has only a few counts. The J gene is TRBJ1-4, the V gene TRBV6-1; 7 bases map to TRBD1. Germline trimming cut 8 bases from V and 5 bases from J; bases unmatched to any gene: 11. There are 15 residues in the CDR3. Germline values: CDR1 MNHNS, CDR2 SASEGT. Here the CDR3 reads CASGSQGIGNEKLFF. Written as DNA, the CDR3 is TGTGCCAGCGGCTCACAGGGGATCGGGAATGAAAAACTGTTTTTT.

The genes are TRBV28 and TRBJ1-1, with D unresolved. Looked up from germline, CDR1 is MDHEN and CDR2 is SYDVKM. The CDR3 sequence is 15 residues long. V dropped 7 bases and J dropped 0 bases, with 15 bases sitting between them. CDR3 in DNA: TGTGCCAGCAACCCTGTGTGGCAGGTGAACACTGAAGCTTTCTTT. This encodes CASNPVWQVNTEAFF.

This clone was seen a single time. The rearrangement links TRBV4-3 to TRBJ2-1; no definite D call. This CDR3 has 18 amino acids. V lost 4 bases to trimming and J lost 7 bases, with 26 bases between them. Germline lookup yields CDR1 LGHNA and CDR2 YSLEER. The CDR3 DNA follows: TGCGCCAGCAGCCCCCGATCTCCCGTATATGCCGGTAGGAATGAGCAGTTCTTC. This codes for CASSPRSPVYAGRNEQFF.

CDR3 sequence reads: CASSEQQGEKLFF. The CDR3, as DNA: TGTGCCAGCAGTGAACAACAGGGAGAAAAACTGTTTTTT. The J gene is TRBJ1-4, the V gene TRBV2; D may be TRBD1 (6 bases). The CDR3 sequence is 13 residues long. Germline V CDR1 and CDR2: SNHLY, FYNNEI. V lost 2 bases to trimming and J lost 8 bases, with 9 bases between them.

This clone appeared a few times. The V and J genes are TRBV6-5 and TRBJ1-2; 9 bases agree with TRBD1. Germline V gene data show CDR1 as MNHEY and CDR2 as SVGAGI. The trim removed 7 bases at V and 5 bases at J, leaving 8 bases unmatched. This CDR3 is built from 14 residues. Here the CDR3 DNA reads TGTGCCAGCATCCAGACAGGGGGAGGGTATGGCTACACCTTC. The encoded protein is CASIQTGGGYGYTF.

This rearrangement joins TRBV6-5 to TRBJ2-1; no clear D gene. With 4 bases removed from V and 5 bases from J, the gap between germline ends came to 9 bases. CDR1 is MNHEY, CDR2 SVGAGI, per germline. The CDR3 extends over 13 amino acids. DNA for the CDR3: TGTGCCAGCAGTTCTACGTCCAACAATGAGCAGTTCTTC. Its translation is CASSSTSNNEQFF.

The V and J genes are TRBV6-5 and TRBJ2-7; D is unresolved. V was shortened by 5 bases and J by 5 bases, with 13 bases between the two germline ends. There are 13 residues in the CDR3. The germline V gene encodes CDR1 MNHEY and CDR2 SVGAGI. For the CDR3, the DNA is TGTGCCAGCAGTGGCCCGCTTCCTAACGAGCAGTACTTC. Encoded protein: CASSGPLPNEQYF.